This passage covers 9 T cell receptor beta chains from one sample sequenced in a study of blood T cell repertoires in COVID-19. Profiled with immunoSEQ multiplex PCR; TCRdb holds only in-frame clones, not every one. The repertoire holds 380,000 or so clones, about four fifths seen once, with roughly 1.2% in the top ten. Source material: peripheral blood. These receptors were obtained from a human donor with acute or convalescent COVID-19. The donor label of this sample is uncertain.

On this clone: Sequence at one end of the junction differs from germline and may be a read error. The same CDR3 can be traced to other DNA sequences in this sample. The chain has TRBV6-6 and TRBJ2-2; perhaps TRBD1 as D (5 bases). The CDR3 has 15 amino acids. Per the germline V gene, CDR1 is MNHNY and CDR2 is SVGAGI (reference sequence). The CDR3 here is CASSYSQGNTGELFF. The CDR3 DNA sequence: TGTGCTAGCAGTTACTCTCAGGGAAACACCGGGGAGCTGTTTTTT.

This rearrangement joins TRBV19 to TRBJ1-6, with D perhaps TRBD1 (5 bases). Trimming cost V 11 bases and J 0 bases, with 14 bases left between them. The CDR3 has 15 amino acids. Germline lookup yields CDR1 LNHDA and CDR2 SQIVND (reference sequence). The chain's CDR3 is CACGTQSSYNSPLHF. Here the CDR3 DNA reads TGTGCCTGCGGGACCCAGAGCTCCTATAATTCACCCCTCCACTTT. Together with reference TRBV19 and TRBJ1-6, the CDR3 gives the full variable domain: DGGITQSPKYLFRKEGQNVTLSCEQNLNHDAMYWYRQDPGQGLRLIYYSQIVNDFQKGDIAEGYSVSREKKESFPLTVTSAQKNPTAFYLCACGTQSSYNSPLHFGNGTRLTVT.

This clone was detected a few times. This rearrangement joins TRBV12-3 or TRBV12-4 to TRBJ1-2, with 8 bases fitting TRBD1. The CDR3 runs to 13 residues. J gave up 7 bases and V 4 bases, and 5 bases lay outside the gene matches. In nucleotides, the CDR3 is TGTGCCAGCAGTTCAGGGGGCCGGAGTGGCTACACCTTC. Amino acids: CASSSGGRSGYTF.

The chain carries TRBV7-9 and TRBJ1-4; no reliable D call. Germline CDR1 is SEHNR and CDR2 is FQNEAQ (reference sequence). This CDR3 spans 13 amino acids. Between the trimmed V and J ends, which lost 5 bases and 1 base, there was a span of 5 bases. The CDR3 nucleotides are TGTGCCAGCAGCAGAGGAACTAATGAAAAACTGTTTTTT. Translated: CASSRGTNEKLFF. Full variable domain (outside the CDR3, taken from reference TRBV7-9 and TRBJ1-4): DTGVSQNPRHKITKRGQNVTFRCDPISEHNRLYWYRQTLGQGPEFLTYFQNEAQLEKSRLLSDRFSAERPKGSFSTLEIQRTEQGDSAMYLCASSRGTNEKLFFGSGTQLSVL.

This clone was picked up a small number of times. The V and J genes are TRBV29-1 and TRBJ1-1, with D unclear. CDR1 and CDR2 from the germline V gene are SQVTM and ANQGSEA. V gave up 6 bases and J gave up 4 bases, with 15 bases separating them. The CDR3 runs to 13 residues. The DNA for the CDR3 is TGCAGCGTAATAGGCAGGATGGCCACTGAAGCTTTCTTT. As protein: CSVIGRMATEAFF.

The rearrangement joins TRBV5-1 to TRBJ1-1; a possible D gene is TRBD1 (6 bases). CDR3 length equals 15 residues. V lost 3 bases to trimming and J lost 1 base, with 13 bases between them. From germline, CDR1 is SGHRS and CDR2 YFSETQ. Here the CDR3 reads CASSSADSSNTEAFF. The DNA for the CDR3 is TGCGCCAGCAGCTCGGCGGACAGTTCGAACACTGAAGCTTTCTTT. The full variable domain, in which reference TRBV5-1 and TRBJ1-1 provide the parts outside the CDR3, is KAGVTQTPRYLIKTRGQQVTLSCSPISGHRSVSWYQQTPGQGLQFLFEYFSETQRNKGNFPGRFSGRQFSNSRSEMNVSTLELGDSALYLCASSSADSSNTEAFFGQGTRLTVV.

The chain employs TRBV25-1 and TRBJ1-3, with 9 bases identical to TRBD1. The ends lost 4 bases at V and 4 bases at J; junction bases unmatched: 11. The CDR3 totals 17 residues. The germline CDR1 and CDR2 sequences are MGHDK and SYGVNS. DNA of the CDR3: TGTGCCAGCAGTGCCGGACAGGGGCGGGACAGAGGAAACACCATATATTTT. As protein: CASSAGQGRDRGNTIYF.

This clone was seen once. This chain links TRBV3-1 (or the pseudogene TRBV3-2) with TRBJ1-4; 11 nucleotides match TRBD1. After removal of 4 bases from V and 7 bases from J, the junction contained 8 bases not matched to a gene. The CDR3 runs 16 residues. Germline CDR1 LGHDT, CDR2 YNNKEL (reference sequence). CDR3 DNA sequence: TGTGCCAGCAGCCCATACGGACAGGGGGCTTTTGAAAAACTGTTTTTT. Encoded protein: CASSPYGQGAFEKLFF.

CDR3 loop: CASSFPGVPYEQYF. CDR3 DNA sequence: TGTGCCAGCAGTTTCCCAGGGGTCCCCTACGAGCAGTACTTC. V is TRBV6-5 and J is TRBJ2-7, with D maybe TRBD1 (6 bases). The length of the CDR3 is 14 residues. Germline V lookup: CDR1 MNHEY, CDR2 SVGAGI. V was shortened by 4 bases and J by 2 bases, with 12 bases between the two germline ends.